One and the same sample provided the 3 T cell receptor beta chains below, sequenced in a study of T cells in Graves' hyperthyroidism and ophthalmopathy. The investigators amplified TCR beta CDR3 regions from RNA transcripts. RT-PCR in the first round (using the HTBI primer set) targeted the TCR CDR3. TCRdb analysed the multiplex PCR reads with MiXCR anew, one entry per CDR3 protein. Of approximately 270,000 distinct CDR3 sequences listed, roughly 14% were seen once; the top ten hold more than 10%. The sample comprised blood. Receptors originate from a woman in her thirties or forties with Graves' hyperthyroidism that later progressed to Graves' ophthalmopathy.

This clonotype was counted only a few times. The chain carries TRBV2 and TRBJ1-2, with 11 bases that match TRBD1. The CDR3 consists of 15 residues. The V and J ends lost 6 bases and 4 bases, in that order; junction bases with no gene match: 7. Germline CDR1 SNHLY, CDR2 FYNNEI. The CDR3 region has the DNA TGTGCCAGCAGCGCGCGGGACAGGGGGGGCTATGGCTACACCTTC. Translated, it gives CASSARDRGGYGYTF.

The table lists this clonotype with many counts. The chain employs TRBV24-1 and TRBJ2-1; 7 positions agree with TRBD2. J was trimmed by 6 bases and V by 9 bases; bases with no gene match: 19. This CDR3 spans 17 amino acids. Germline V CDR1 and CDR2: KGHDR, SFDVKD. The chain's CDR3 is CATGASGHHGALNEQFF. CDR3 nucleotide sequence: TGTGCCACCGGGGCTAGCGGCCACCACGGGGCTCTCAATGAGCAGTTCTTC.

At least ten counts were recorded for this clonotype. This chain uses TRBV28 with TRBJ2-1; D remains ambiguous. Per germline, CDR1 MDHEN and CDR2 SYDVKM. V lost 2 bases and J lost 1, with 9 bases in between. The CDR3 loop spans 15 amino acids. CDR3 DNA: TGTGCCAGCAGTTTAAGGGTAGTGTCCTACAATGAGCAGTTCTTC. Translating gives CASSLRVVSYNEQFF.